The next 24 T cell receptor beta chains were all read from a single sample in a study of blood T cell repertoires in COVID-19. The protocol was immunoSEQ multiplex PCR, while the TCRdb copy is restricted to in-frame clones and leaves out a portion. The sample records about 190,000 clones, over 75% being singletons. The sample comprised peripheral blood. The receptors come from a woman aged 35 to 49 who had recovered from COVID-19.

The V call is TRBV28, the J call TRBJ1-3; TRBD1 matches 8 bases. Germline lookup yields CDR1 MDHEN and CDR2 SYDVKM. J gave up 0 bases and V 11 bases, and 15 bases lay outside the gene matches. The CDR3 extends over 17 amino acids. The CDR3 DNA follows: TGTGCCGGACGCGATGGGGGACAGGACCACTCTGGAAACACCATATATTTT. Translating it yields CAGRDGGQDHSGNTIYF.

This sequence joins TRBV29-1 and TRBJ2-7; D perhaps matches TRBD1 (5 bases). The V and J ends lost 3 bases and 6 bases respectively, with 15 bases between them. Germline V gene sequence: CDR1 SQVTM, CDR2 ANQGSEA. The CDR3 length is 13 residues. The CDR3 bases are TGCAGCGTTGAGGTCACCAGGGTATCCGAGCAGTACTTC. Protein: CSVEVTRVSEQYF.

The chain carries TRBV7-9 and TRBJ2-7, with 8 bases matching TRBD2. Germline CDR1 SEHNR, CDR2 FQNEAQ (reference sequence). Trimming cost V 4 bases and J 7 bases; bases outside gene matches: 12. The CDR3 consists of 15 residues. The CDR3 here is CASSSLAGSLLEQYF. CDR3 DNA: TGTGCCAGCAGCTCTCTAGCGGGTAGCCTACTAGAGCAGTACTTC.

The V call is TRBV25-1, the J call TRBJ1-2, with D possibly matching TRBD1 (6 bases). This CDR3 has 15 residues. The V and J ends lost 2 bases and 2 bases respectively, with 12 bases between them. Germline loops: CDR1 MGHDK, CDR2 SYGVNS. The CDR3 region has the DNA TGTGCCAGCAGTGAACCAGGGGAGCTAAACTATGGCTACACCTTC. Translation: CASSEPGELNYGYTF.

The genes are TRBV3-1 (or the pseudogene TRBV3-2) and TRBJ1-2; D gene unclear. V was clipped by 2 bases and J by 8 bases, with 15 bases between them. The germline gives CDR1 LGHDT, CDR2 YNNKEL (reference sequence). The CDR3 is 14 amino acids. The CDR3 DNA reads as TGTGCCAGCAGCCAAAGAGGGCCGGAGAGGGGCTACACCTTC. Translated: CASSQRGPERGYTF.

This chain connects TRBV9 to TRBJ2-5; 7 positions match TRBD2. This CDR3 region has 14 residues. Germline V gives CDR1 SGDLS, CDR2 YYNGEE. The J segment lost 1 base and the V segment lost 2 bases, leaving 2 bases of the junction unmatched. The CDR3 DNA follows: TGTGCCAGCAGCGTGGGACTATCCCAAGAGACCCAGTACTTC. It yields the protein CASSVGLSQETQYF.

The gene calls are TRBV28 and TRBJ2-7, with 8 bases that match TRBD1. The CDR3 length is 12 residues. CDR1 and CDR2 (germline): MDHEN, SYDVKM. V trimming: 8 bases; J trimming: 2 bases; junction bases outside the gene matches: 2. CDR3 protein: CASLDRAYEQYF. Here the CDR3 DNA reads TGTGCCAGCTTGGACAGGGCCTACGAGCAGTACTTC.

The chain links TRBV11-3 to TRBJ1-2; 10 bases fit TRBD1. Germline CDR1 is SGHNT and CDR2 is YENEEA. Trimming took 0 bases from V and 4 from J; bases not matched to a gene: 17. The CDR3 is 20 amino acids. Written as DNA, the CDR3 is TGTGCCAGCAGCTTAGAGCCTACCCCCGAGACAGGGGGCAAATGCTATGGCTACACCTTC. It specifies CASSLEPTPETGGKCYGYTF.

The V and J genes are TRBV27 and TRBJ2-2, with 14 positions matching TRBD2. CDR1 and CDR2 (germline): MNHEY, SMNVEV (reference sequence). V dropped 5 bases and J dropped 4; count of bases not matched to a gene: 6. The CDR3 covers 17 residues. CDR3 nucleotides: TGTGCCAGCAGTAAGGGACTAGCGGGAGATGGCACCGGGGAGCTGTTTTTT. Translation: CASSKGLAGDGTGELFF.

The sample holds one count of this clone. The chain recombines TRBV19 with TRBJ2-3; TRBD1 aligns across 8 bases. The CDR3 sequence is 16 residues long. V trimming: 5 bases; J trimming: 6 bases; junction bases outside the gene matches: 13. The germline gives CDR1 LNHDA, CDR2 SQIVND (reference sequence). CDR3 protein: CASSPDRAIQGDTQYF. The CDR3 region has the DNA TGTGCCAGTAGTCCGGACAGGGCTATTCAAGGGGATACGCAGTATTTT.

This clone came up once. V gene TRBV9 combines with J gene TRBJ2-7, with D tentatively TRBD1 (6 bases). CDR3 length: 15 residues. Germline CDR1 is SGDLS and CDR2 is YYNGEE. Trimming removed 4 bases from V and 0 bases from J, with 14 bases in between. The CDR3 here is CASSPWTETSYEQYF. The DNA for the CDR3 is TGTGCCAGCAGCCCCTGGACAGAGACCTCCTACGAGCAGTACTTC.

The rearrangement uses TRBV5-1 and TRBJ2-1; 10 positions agree with TRBD2. From germline, CDR1 is SGHRS and CDR2 YFSETQ. The length of the CDR3 is 16 residues. Trimming took 1 base from V and 8 from J; bases not matched to a gene: 9. CDR3 DNA: TGCGCCAGCAGCTTGCTCGGTAGCGGGAGGAGTGATGAGCAGTTCTTC. It yields the protein CASSLLGSGRSDEQFF.

The V and J genes are TRBV28 and TRBJ1-2, with D uncertain. V was trimmed by 6 bases and J by 4 bases, leaving 9 bases between them. This CDR3 is built from 12 residues. Germline assignment: CDR1 MDHEN and CDR2 SYDVKM. The DNA for the CDR3 is TGTGCCAGCAGGCCGGGGAGCTATGGCTACACCTTC. Translating gives CASRPGSYGYTF.

The chain combines TRBV28 with TRBJ1-4, with D perhaps matching TRBD1 (5 bases). This CDR3 contains 14 residues. Between the trimmed V and J ends, which lost 7 bases and 6 bases, there was a span of 15 bases. Germline values: CDR1 MDHEN, CDR2 SYDVKM. CDR3 nucleotides: TGTGCCAGCACCGTAACAGGTGGGGATGAAAAACTGTTTTTT. Protein: CASTVTGGDEKLFF.

The V gene is TRBV7-2, the J gene TRBJ2-3, with TRBD2 matching over 15 bases. Germline values: CDR1 SGHTA, CDR2 FQGNSA. Trimming at V came to 5 bases and at J to 6 bases, leaving 6 bases not matched to a gene. The length of the CDR3 is 16 residues. The CDR3 DNA reads as TGTGCCAGCAGCCCCGGACTAGCGGGAGGGTGGGATACGCAGTATTTT. As protein: CASSPGLAGGWDTQYF.

The CDR3 loop reads CASSHRQERYEQYF. The CDR3 DNA reads as TGTGCCAGCAGTCACCGACAGGAGAGGTACGAGCAGTACTTC. V and J are TRBV6-5 and TRBJ2-7; TRBD1 is a possible D gene (6 bases). The CDR3 covers 14 residues. The germline V gene encodes CDR1 MNHEY and CDR2 SVGAGI. Trimming took off 5 bases at V and 4 bases at J, with 15 bases between the two ends.

This clone was picked up one time. The genes are TRBV20-1 and TRBJ2-3; D is possibly TRBD2 (6 bases). V was cut by 3 bases and J by 5 bases, with 9 bases left in between. The germline CDR1 and CDR2 sequences are DFQATT and SNEGSKA (reference sequence). This CDR3 region has 12 residues. The CDR3 DNA reads as TGCAGTGCTAGTTCGGAGGGAGATACGCAGTATTTT. This gives the protein CSASSEGDTQYF.

This clone was detected only once. The chain is built from TRBV7-9 and TRBJ2-1, with a possible D match to TRBD2 (5 bases). Germline lookup yields CDR1 SEHNR and CDR2 FQNEAQ (reference sequence). V lost 1 base, J lost 3 bases, and 13 bases lay in between. The CDR3 runs to 16 residues. The DNA for the CDR3 is TGTGCCAGCAGCTTAGGAAGCGGAATTCTCTACAATGAGCAGTTCTTC. Translating gives CASSLGSGILYNEQFF.

The chain is built from TRBV7-2 and TRBJ1-2; 9 bases fit TRBD1. The CDR3 length is 15 residues. CDR1 is SGHTA, CDR2 FQGNSA, per germline. The J segment lost 5 bases and the V segment lost 5 bases, leaving 9 bases of the junction unmatched. The CDR3 region is CASSKTDRGGYGYTF. DNA of the CDR3: TGTGCCAGCAGCAAAACGGACAGGGGTGGGTATGGCTACACCTTC.

The chain uses TRBV25-1 and TRBJ2-5, with a possible D match to TRBD1 (5 bases). Germline V gene sequence: CDR1 MGHDK, CDR2 SYGVNS. The CDR3 covers 14 residues. Trimming shortened V by 0 bases and J by 4 bases, and 9 bases separated the two germline ends. DNA for the CDR3: TGTGCCAGCAGTGAATATAGGCAGGGAGAGACCCAGTACTTC. This gives the protein CASSEYRQGETQYF.

The chain carries TRBV10-2 and TRBJ1-5; TRBD1 is a possible D gene (6 bases). Germline V CDR1 and CDR2: WSHSY, SAAADI. The CDR3 consists of 13 residues. V lost 10 bases and J 7 bases, leaving 17 bases between the germline ends. The CDR3 is CANTEDSRQPQHF. The CDR3 bases are TGCGCCAACACTGAGGACAGCCGACAGCCCCAGCATTTT.

The chain joins TRBV19 to TRBJ1-2, with D uncertain. Germline V gene data show CDR1 as LNHDA and CDR2 as SQIVND (reference sequence). The CDR3 sequence is 15 residues long. Trimming took 5 bases from V and 0 from J, leaving 13 bases between them. This chain's CDR3 is CASSERALANYGYTF. For the CDR3, the DNA is TGTGCCAGTAGTGAGAGGGCCCTAGCTAACTATGGCTACACCTTC.

V usage is TRBV5-6 and J usage is TRBJ1-2; weak D call: TRBD1 (5 bases). The CDR3 covers 12 residues. V lost 6 bases, J lost 4 bases, and 10 bases lay in between. Germline V gene data show CDR1 as SGHDT and CDR2 as YYEEEE. CDR3 bases: TGTGCCAGCACCGGAGACAGCTATGGCTACACCTTC. Residues: CASTGDSYGYTF. Supplemented by reference TRBV5-6 and TRBJ1-2, the full variable domain reads DAGVTQSPTHLIKTRGQQVTLRCSPKSGHDTVSWYQQALGQGPQFIFQYYEEEERQRGNFPDRFSGHQFPNYSSELNVNALLLGDSALYLCASTGDSYGYTFGSGTRLTVV.

V gene TRBV6-5 combines with J gene TRBJ1-5; D gene ambiguous. Germline lookup yields CDR1 MNHEY and CDR2 SVGAGI. V shed 6 bases and J shed 8 bases, with 11 bases lying between them. CDR3 length equals 12 residues. The CDR3 DNA sequence: TGTGCCAGCAGGGCCCAGGTTAAGCCCCAGCATTTT. Protein product: CASRAQVKPQHF.